The 18 T cell receptor beta chains given below trace back to one sample, sequenced in a study of cytomegalovirus exposure and HLA in healthy donors. PCR was performed using 60 Vbeta and 13 Jbeta primers. TCRdb's copy holds only in-frame clones and misses some; the assay was immunoSEQ multiplex PCR. Among approximately 170,000 clones, less than 80% were seen once, and the ten largest hold around 2.9%. The sequencing sample was made of PBMCs. The source of these receptors is a man between 35 and 55 years old in good health and CMV-seronegative.

The chain is built from TRBV6-5 and TRBJ2-3; 8 bases are a match to TRBD2. Germline assignment: CDR1 MNHEY and CDR2 SVGAGI. This CDR3 spans 15 amino acids. Losses at the gene ends were 7 bases for V and 0 bases for J; bases not matched to a gene: 6. The CDR3 is CASKQSGSSTDTQYF. CDR3 nucleotide sequence: TGTGCCAGCAAGCAAAGCGGGAGTAGCACAGATACGCAGTATTTT.

Comment on this clone: Other nucleotide sequences in the sample specify the same CDR3. The rearrangement uses TRBV9 and TRBJ2-5; D uncertain. Per germline, CDR1 SGDLS and CDR2 YYNGEE. Trimming pared 0 bases from V and 1 base from J, leaving 4 bases between. This CDR3 contains 13 residues. In DNA, the CDR3 is TGTGCCAGCAGCGTAGCCGGCCAAGAGACCCAGTACTTC. It translates to CASSVAGQETQYF.

This clone was observed a handful of times. The chain recombines TRBV6-1 with TRBJ1-1; TRBD1 matches at 8 bases. The CDR3 contains 14 residues. V was pared by 6 bases and J by 2 bases, with 5 bases of the junction left unmatched. Germline assignment: CDR1 MNHNS and CDR2 SASEGT. The CDR3 coding sequence is TGTGCCAGCAGGGACAGGGTGGGTAACACTGAAGCTTTCTTT. This sequence encodes CASRDRVGNTEAFF.

The rearrangement joins TRBV19 to TRBJ2-1, with D perhaps TRBD2 (6 bases). Trimming stripped 5 bases from V and 0 bases from J, with 11 bases between. The CDR3 has 15 amino acids. In germline, CDR1 is LNHDA, CDR2 SQIVND (reference sequence). The CDR3 DNA reads as TGTGCCAGTAGTGAAACTAGCAGCTCCTACAATGAGCAGTTCTTC. Protein sequence: CASSETSSSYNEQFF. The entire variable domain, with the rest obtained from reference TRBV19 and TRBJ2-1, is as follows: DGGITQSPKYLFRKEGQNVTLSCEQNLNHDAMYWYRQDPGQGLRLIYYSQIVNDFQKGDIAEGYSVSREKKESFPLTVTSAQKNPTAFYLCASSETSSSYNEQFFGPGTRLTVL.

This clone has only a few counts. The rearrangement joins TRBV19 to TRBJ1-4; D is uncertain. In germline, CDR1 is LNHDA, CDR2 SQIVND (reference sequence). This CDR3 comprises 15 residues. V was cut by 6 bases and J by 3 bases, with 14 bases left in between. The CDR3 protein is CASSLEGRPNEKLFF. The CDR3 DNA reads as TGTGCCAGTAGCCTAGAGGGTCGACCTAATGAAAAACTGTTTTTT.

The V call is TRBV14, the J call TRBJ2-1; perhaps TRBD1 as D (6 bases). The CDR3 contains 12 residues. Germline assignment: CDR1 SGHDN and CDR2 FVKESK. Trimming stripped 2 bases from V and 8 bases from J, with 7 bases between. The DNA for the CDR3 is TGTGCCAGCAGCCAAACAGGGTATGAGCAGTTCTTC. As protein: CASSQTGYEQFF.

V is TRBV11-2 and J is TRBJ1-1; no definite D call. The V gene lost 1 base and the J gene lost 5 bases, with 11 bases spanning the gap. Germline CDR1 reads SGHAT; CDR2 reads FQNNGV. CDR3 length: 14 amino acids. The CDR3 DNA is TGTGCCAGCAGCTTAGTAGCTGGTGTTACTGAAGCTTTCTTT. Its translation: CASSLVAGVTEAFF.

The chain is built from TRBV12-5 and TRBJ1-1; D is unclear. The V end was cut by 6 bases, the J end by 4 bases, with 12 bases between. Per germline, CDR1 LGHNT and CDR2 FRNRAP. The CDR3 spans 13 residues. DNA for the CDR3: TGTGCTAGTGGACCCGAGAGGCTCACTGAAGCTTTCTTT. Amino acids: CASGPERLTEAFF.

The gene calls are TRBV2 and TRBJ1-2; D call uncertain. Germline V CDR1 and CDR2: SNHLY, FYNNEI. Trimming shortened V by 1 base and J by 2 bases, and 5 bases separated the two germline ends. The CDR3 has 13 residues. The CDR3 region is CASSEDGNYGYTF. The CDR3 bases are TGTGCCAGCAGTGAAGACGGGAACTATGGCTACACCTTC.

The table lists this clone with a few counts. This chain uses TRBV5-6 with TRBJ2-5; weak D call: TRBD2 (6 bases). The CDR3 is made up of 15 amino acids. V lost 2 bases, J lost 1 base, and 12 bases lay in between. CDR1 is SGHDT and CDR2 is YYEEEE in the germline V gene. The chain's CDR3 is CASSFKGLLQETQYF. The CDR3 DNA reads as TGTGCCAGCAGCTTCAAGGGACTTCTCCAAGAGACCCAGTACTTC.

The chain uses TRBV6-1 and TRBJ1-6, with TRBD1 identical over 7 bases. This CDR3 region has 14 residues. The V segment lost 3 bases and the J segment 8 bases; nucleotides outside the gene matches: 4. The germline V gene encodes CDR1 MNHNS and CDR2 SASEGT. The CDR3 reads CASSDPGGYSPLHF. The CDR3 region has the DNA TGTGCCAGCAGTGACCCAGGGGGATATTCACCCCTCCACTTT.

The chain combines TRBV25-1 with TRBJ2-2; D ambiguous. In germline, CDR1 is MGHDK, CDR2 SYGVNS. Trimming pared 2 bases from V and 1 base from J, leaving 5 bases between. The CDR3 is 14 residues long. The chain's CDR3 is CASSEHRNTGELFF. CDR3 nucleotide sequence: TGTGCCAGCAGTGAACACAGGAACACCGGGGAGCTGTTTTTT.

This sequence joins TRBV11-1 and TRBJ2-5; 10 positions match TRBD2. CDR3 length: 17 residues. V gave up 2 bases and J gave up 5 bases; unmatched junction bases: 11. Germline values: CDR1 SGHAT, CDR2 FQDESV (reference sequence). The CDR3 is CASSLKGLAGDGETQYF. In nucleotides, the CDR3 is TGTGCCAGCAGCTTAAAGGGGCTAGCGGGAGATGGTGAGACCCAGTACTTC.

The chain uses TRBV28 and TRBJ2-3; 7 nucleotides match TRBD2. CDR1 MDHEN and CDR2 SYDVKM come from the germline V gene. The CDR3 loop spans 15 amino acids. V was clipped by 5 bases and J by 1 base; unmatched bases: 6. The CDR3 DNA reads TGTGCCAGCAGTCCAGAGCGGGGTGGCACAGATACGCAGTATTTT. Its protein product is CASSPERGGTDTQYF.

This clone was seen a few times. The V call is TRBV2, the J call TRBJ2-1, with TRBD2 identical over 11 bases. V shed 11 bases and J 4 bases; nucleotides not matched to a gene: 10. The CDR3 spans 15 residues. Looked up from germline, CDR1 is SNHLY and CDR2 is FYNNEI. The CDR3 here is CASAAGLAVYNEQFF. For the CDR3, the DNA is TGTGCCTCGGCCGCGGGACTAGCGGTATACAATGAGCAGTTCTTC.

This clone was observed a single time. The chain couples TRBV5-1 to TRBJ2-2; 7 nucleotides align to TRBD2. The ends lost 5 bases at V and 4 bases at J; junction bases unmatched: 5. Germline assignment: CDR1 SGHRS and CDR2 YFSETQ. The CDR3 sequence is 14 residues long. The chain's CDR3 is CASRGGKGTGELFF. DNA for the CDR3: TGCGCCAGCAGGGGAGGGAAGGGCACCGGGGAGCTGTTTTTT.

J is TRBJ1-1 and V is TRBV4-1; 7 nucleotides match TRBD1. The CDR3 covers 14 residues. V was pared by 7 bases and J by 1 base, with 6 bases of the junction left unmatched. Per germline, CDR1 MGHRA and CDR2 YSYEKL. As DNA, the CDR3 is TGCGCCAGCATAGACAGGGCGAGGAACACTGAAGCTTTCTTT. Translating it yields CASIDRARNTEAFF.

The chain links TRBV2 to TRBJ1-2; 9 bases map to TRBD1. This CDR3 contains 13 residues. The V segment lost 6 bases and the J segment 6 bases; nucleotides outside the gene matches: 5. The germline gives CDR1 SNHLY, CDR2 FYNNEI. The CDR3 loop is CASRGQGRDGYTF. The DNA of the CDR3 is TGTGCCAGCAGAGGACAGGGGAGGGATGGCTACACCTTC.